One T cell receptor (beta chain) is described in this entry. This clonotype was detected only a few times. What this receptor recognizes is not known. Nothing much larger sits one base from this clone, and base qualities are not available. The treatment or condition label here, explained by the study, means: in vitro stimulation with specific CMV peptide epitopes to enrich CMV-specific T cells. This entry is derived from a study of T cell repertoires in cytomegalovirus infection (dated by TCRdb to between 2018 and 2021). At the level of the whole study: Alongside well-studied HLA-B-restricted epitopes, the peptide stimulations were aimed at recently identified HLA-C-restricted CMV epitopes, whose presentation resists viral immunomodulation. The HLA type of each donor mattered for the analysis, because public TCR beta signatures pointed to carriage of CMV infection along with the matching HLA type. Overall study outcomes, separate from this receptor: Cumulative frequency of public TCR beta family members discriminated carriers of CMV infection plus the relevant HLA type in this cohort and an independent roughly 330-donor cohort. The ex vivo response was dominated by HLA-C-restricted CMV-specific TCR beta clonotypes, which also provided the single most frequent clonotype in two of eight donors.

V is clipped by 2 bases and J by 7 bases, and the sequence between their germline boundaries is 12 bases long. CDR3 length: 14 amino acids, cysteine to phenylalanine. Only the CDR3 region is kept as DNA, spanning 42 bases read in frame from base 1. Sequences SGHVS (CDR1) and FNYEAQ (CDR2) are obtained from the germline V gene. The sequencer listed for this sample is Illumina HiSeq 1500. TCRdb's own reprocessing of the public reads used fastp at Q25 and MiXCR and kept productive beta chains. Entries that share a CDR3 protein sequence are merged under the most common genes and DNA. This sample lists approximately 990,000 distinct CDR3 sequences; approximately 31% were detected once. Over 10% of the sample rests with the top ten.

The rearrangement combines TRBV7-6 with TRBJ2-1; 6 matching bases give a weak D call of TRBD2. The specimen comprised cultured CD8+ T cells from PBMCs, sampled from culture after CMV antigen stimulation. The TCR sequence derives from a human donor in good health (CMV status not recorded). Some clones in this sample may be carry-over from other donors' samples. CDR3 loop: CASSLLGGRNEQFF. The base sequence is TGTGCCAGCAGCTTATTGGGGGGAAGGAATGAGCAGTTCTTC. Here the CDR3 is joined to the reference TRBV7-6 and TRBJ2-1 genes, and the full variable domain is: GAGVSQSPRYKVTKRGQDVALRCDPISGHVSLYWYRQALGQGPEFLTYFNYEAQQDKSGLPNDRFSAERPEGSISTLTIQRTEQRDSAMYRCASSLLGGRNEQFFGPGTRLTVL.